These T cell receptor beta chains were read from a single sample in a study of blood T cell repertoires in COVID-19. This table comes from immunoSEQ multiplex PCR, and its TCRdb copy is limited to in-frame clones, with some not included. Of over 150,000 clones in the sample, 75% to 90% are singletons; the top ten hold approximately 2%. The sequenced sample was PBMCs or T cells enriched from blood (not recorded which). These receptors originate from a woman aged 25-40 years who had recovered from COVID-19. Each CDR3 is given with its conserved first and last residue.

cdr3_length: 14; v_call: TRBV9; j_call: TRBJ1-6; cdr3_aa: CASSVTERNSPLHF
cdr3_length: 18; v_call: TRBV5-4; j_call: TRBJ2-1; cdr3_aa: CASSLGSGRGIGHNEQFF
cdr3_length: 14; v_call: TRBV5-6; j_call: TRBJ1-2; cdr3_aa: CASSSGTGSHGYTF
cdr3_length: 18; v_call: TRBV9; j_call: TRBJ2-2; cdr3_aa: CASSPPGTSGRPAGELFF
cdr3_length: 13; v_call: TRBV25-1; j_call: TRBJ2-7; cdr3_aa: CASKGWGVYEQYF
cdr3_length: 12; v_call: TRBV19; j_call: TRBJ1-2; cdr3_aa: CASSRWGYGYTF
cdr3_length: 15; v_call: TRBV7-2; j_call: TRBJ1-1; cdr3_aa: CASSLRSGGYTEAFF
cdr3_length: 14; v_call: TRBV5-1; j_call: TRBJ1-4; cdr3_aa: CASSLAGGDEKLFF
cdr3_length: 16; v_call: TRBV6-6; j_call: TRBJ2-5; cdr3_aa: CASSRTGTSGSETQYF
cdr3_length: 15; v_call: TRBV19; j_call: TRBJ1-5; cdr3_aa: CASSIDDRGNQPQHF
cdr3_length: 16; v_call: TRBV19; j_call: TRBJ1-6; cdr3_aa: CASSPGQSSYNSPLHF
cdr3_length: 18; v_call: TRBV9; j_call: TRBJ2-3; cdr3_aa: CASSVRLAGGISTDTQYF
cdr3_length: 13; v_call: TRBV5-1; j_call: TRBJ1-2; cdr3_aa: CASSLTTGNGYTF
cdr3_length: 14; v_call: TRBV6-2/TRBV6-3; j_call: TRBJ1-1; cdr3_aa: CASSYSRDYTEAFF
cdr3_length: 14; v_call: TRBV7-3; j_call: TRBJ2-2; cdr3_aa: CASSLISNTGELFF
cdr3_length: 14; v_call: TRBV7-9; j_call: TRBJ1-2; cdr3_aa: CASSLEATREGYTF
cdr3_length: 17; v_call: TRBV27; j_call: TRBJ1-2; cdr3_aa: CASSFRDRGLYNYGYTF
cdr3_length: 14; v_call: TRBV6-5; j_call: TRBJ1-2; cdr3_aa: CASSYEGAGYGYTF
cdr3_length: 15; v_call: TRBV18; j_call: TRBJ2-1; cdr3_aa: CASSPGQVFYNEQFF
cdr3_length: 11; v_call: TRBV30; j_call: TRBJ2-1; cdr3_aa: CAFSQDNEQFF
cdr3_length: 16; v_call: TRBV7-2; j_call: TRBJ2-7; cdr3_aa: CASSEPGQSSSYEQYF
cdr3_length: 13; v_call: TRBV7-3; j_call: TRBJ1-1; cdr3_aa: CASRGQANTEAFF
cdr3_length: 14; v_call: TRBV4-2; j_call: TRBJ2-1; cdr3_aa: CASSQERGQGEQFF
cdr3_length: 15; v_call: TRBV25-1; j_call: TRBJ1-6; cdr3_aa: CASSDPGLSNSPLHF
cdr3_length: 13; v_call: TRBV15; j_call: TRBJ1-5; cdr3_aa: CATGGIRNQPQHF
cdr3_length: 15; v_call: TRBV11-2; j_call: TRBJ2-3; cdr3_aa: CASSLVGLAPDTQYF
cdr3_length: 15; v_call: TRBV2; j_call: TRBJ2-3; cdr3_aa: CASGTSGGSTDTQYF
cdr3_length: 14; v_call: TRBV18; j_call: TRBJ2-5; cdr3_aa: CASSPQGIQETQYF
cdr3_length: 12; v_call: TRBV29-1; j_call: TRBJ1-2; cdr3_aa: CSATETNYGYTF
cdr3_length: 15; v_call: TRBV19; j_call: TRBJ2-3; cdr3_aa: CASSPSGGNTDTQYF
cdr3_length: 17; v_call: TRBV24-1; j_call: TRBJ2-6; cdr3_aa: CATGGLAGEDGANVLTF
cdr3_length: 15; v_call: TRBV24-1; j_call: TRBJ2-7; cdr3_aa: CATSDFFGSSDEQYF
cdr3_length: 16; v_call: TRBV7-3; j_call: TRBJ2-2; cdr3_aa: CASSLSGTANTGELFF
cdr3_length: 16; v_call: TRBV7-9; j_call: TRBJ1-6; cdr3_aa: CASSLAGALGNSPLHF
cdr3_length: 15; v_call: TRBV13; j_call: TRBJ1-3; cdr3_aa: CASSLPGQGKNTIYF
cdr3_length: 16; v_call: TRBV6-5; j_call: TRBJ1-2; cdr3_aa: CASSYSDSPGHYGYTF
cdr3_length: 15; v_call: TRBV30; j_call: TRBJ1-1; cdr3_aa: CAWSVHGEWDTEAFF
cdr3_length: 16; v_call: TRBV7-3; j_call: TRBJ1-2; cdr3_aa: CASSLSSASESDGYTF
cdr3_length: 13; v_call: TRBV5-1; j_call: TRBJ2-5; cdr3_aa: CASSLGSGETQYF
cdr3_length: 15; v_call: TRBV5-1; j_call: TRBJ2-7; cdr3_aa: CASSAAGTSPYEQYF
cdr3_length: 12; v_call: TRBV29-1; j_call: TRBJ2-3; cdr3_aa: CSVDRSADTQYF
cdr3_length: 15; v_call: TRBV20-1; j_call: TRBJ2-3; cdr3_aa: CSASTSGRAADTQYF
cdr3_length: 15; v_call: TRBV7-3; j_call: TRBJ1-2; cdr3_aa: CASSPQGQGDYGYTF
cdr3_length: 16; v_call: TRBV7-2; j_call: TRBJ1-5; cdr3_aa: CASSLEQASTYQPQHF
cdr3_length: 16; v_call: TRBV19; j_call: TRBJ2-1; cdr3_aa: CASSPPVAGGINEQFF
cdr3_length: 16; v_call: TRBV11-2; j_call: TRBJ2-5; cdr3_aa: CASSGRTGTSHETQYF
cdr3_length: 15; v_call: TRBV24-1; j_call: TRBJ2-7; cdr3_aa: CATSDDRVPSGEQYF
cdr3_length: 15; v_call: TRBV11-2; j_call: TRBJ1-5; cdr3_aa: CASSRTGDSNQPQHF
cdr3_length: 16; v_call: TRBV19; j_call: TRBJ1-6; cdr3_aa: CASSDHRDRDNSPLHF
cdr3_length: 11; v_call: TRBV6-5; j_call: TRBJ1-2; cdr3_aa: CASTQGEGYTF
cdr3_length: 15; v_call: TRBV11-3; j_call: TRBJ2-1; cdr3_aa: CASSLDFTGYNEQFF
cdr3_length: 16; v_call: TRBV5-5; j_call: TRBJ1-5; cdr3_aa: CASSERLDTSNQPQHF
cdr3_length: 14; v_call: TRBV3-1/TRBV3-2; j_call: TRBJ2-7; cdr3_aa: CASSQGAGGYEQYF
cdr3_length: 15; v_call: TRBV7-3; j_call: TRBJ2-1; cdr3_aa: CASSYSGSPPIEQFF
cdr3_length: 15; v_call: TRBV3-1/TRBV3-2; j_call: TRBJ1-4; cdr3_aa: CASSQGGLSNEKLFF
cdr3_length: 15; v_call: TRBV5-1; j_call: TRBJ1-2; cdr3_aa: CASSYSGTGTNGYTF
cdr3_length: 14; v_call: TRBV6-2/TRBV6-3; j_call: TRBJ2-1; cdr3_aa: CASSYPDPGGGQFF
cdr3_length: 13; v_call: TRBV2; j_call: TRBJ1-2; cdr3_aa: CASRAGGRYGYTF
cdr3_length: 14; v_call: TRBV19; j_call: TRBJ2-4; cdr3_aa: CASSIGREGNIQYF